The entry that follows covers one T cell receptor beta chain sequence. This CDR3 contains 17 residues. Germline V lookup: CDR1 MNHEY, CDR2 SVGEGT. The V and J ends lost 6 bases and 2 bases, in that order; junction bases with no gene match: 13. The sample belongs to a study of blood T cell repertoires in COVID-19. Study-level background: Acute and convalescent COVID-19 samples came from the United States, Italy and Spain. T cells, B-cell-depleted T cells, or PBMCs supplied cDNA or gDNA.

Source study methods: It was from reference gene primer amplification that nucleated cell counts were estimated. TCRdb's copy holds only in-frame clones and misses some; the assay was immunoSEQ multiplex PCR. V, J and clone size reflect that table, while D and trimming were determined from the DNA. The table lists about 81,000 clones, approximately 78% of them singletons. This chain uses TRBV6-2 or TRBV6-3 with TRBJ1-2, with 9 bases matching TRBD1. The sample taken for sequencing was peripheral blood. This receptor was taken from a human donor in a cohort sampled during active COVID-19. DNA for the CDR3: TGTGCCAGCAGCCTTCCCGACAGGGGGAAAGGGAACTATGGCTACACCTTC. Residues: CASSLPDRGKGNYGYTF.